The sample holds many counts of the clone carrying this T cell receptor (beta chain). Antigen: not known. The source of the sample is a study of human T cells and chemical hapten exposure. The overall study: Diphenylcyclopropenone, dosed weekly to the scalp, was given to patients throughout the roughly 25-week study. Diagnoses of alopecia areata, totalis or universalis occurred in mostly female patients. Study-wide points: It was expanded TCRs that formed significantly more large CDR3 similarity clusters than controls did. Sensitizing with DPC caused no change in TCRs above 1 in 1000 frequency.

This CDR3 has 13 residues. Per germline, CDR1 DFQATT and CDR2 SNEGSKA (reference sequence). The V gene lost 3 bases and the J gene lost 6 bases, with 15 bases spanning the gap. Via MiXCR, TCRdb re-called the RACE reads, giving one row per CDR3 protein. The top ten clones hold 5% of a sample with roughly 84,000 distinct CDR3 sequences, 8.5% to 12% of them seen once. As for time point: patch test 2, 6 weeks after DPC sensitization. Treatment noted: therapeutic diphenylcyclopropenone sensitization with weekly scalp DPC. The chain uses TRBV20-1 and TRBJ2-7; D gene ambiguous. The TCR originated in a woman aged 50 to 60 with alopecia areata. Some clones in this sample may be carry-over from other donors' samples. Sequencing used whole blood, obtained in connection with sensitization to the hapten diphenylcyclopropenone (DPC). Here the CDR3 DNA reads TGCAGTGCTAGCTCGAGCGTAAAGGGCGAGCAGTACTTC. Its translation is CSASSSVKGEQYF.